Reported below is one TCR beta chain. These data come from a study of blood T cell repertoires in COVID-19. The V end was cut by 3 bases, the J end by 5 bases, with 16 bases between. Germline CDR1 SQVTM, CDR2 ANQGSEA. The CDR3 sequence is 14 residues long. Assay: immunoSEQ multiplex PCR; the TCRdb copy retains only in-frame clones and omits some. Among fewer than 180,000 clones, 80% to 90% were seen once, and the ten largest hold roughly 3.3%. V gene TRBV29-1 combines with J gene TRBJ1-1; D might be TRBD1 (5 bases). The origin of this receptor is a man between 70 and 80 years old with acute or convalescent COVID-19. The sequencing sample was made of peripheral blood. DNA of the CDR3: TGCAGCGTTGACATTGGGCAGGGATCAACTGAAGCTTTCTTT. This gives the protein CSVDIGQGSTEAFF.